The clone carrying this T cell receptor beta chain showed up many times. Its antigen is undetermined. The sample originates from a study of post-analysis software for immune sequencing data. About the study: Clinical courses comprised relapsing-remitting, secondary progressive and progressive-relapsing multiple sclerosis. Overall study results and limits: About five TRBV segments, including TRBV5-6, TRBV5-1 and TRBV20-1, were more frequent in patients than controls. When compared against controls, multiple sclerosis patients showed significantly lower normalized Chao1 diversity. Strong co-clustering by F measure was evident for samples that had been prepared in the same batch.

The TCR beta cDNA libraries contained unique molecular identifiers. With about 0.95 to 10 million T cells as the source, 540,000 or so cDNA molecules resulted. In TCRdb, the PCR reads were re-called with MiXCR into one record per CDR3 protein. The profile shows hundreds of thousands of distinct CDR3 sequences, 40% to 50% of them singletons. CDR1 is MDHEN and CDR2 is SYDVKM in the germline V gene. The CDR3 is made up of 16 amino acids. The V end lost 6 bases, the J end lost 0 bases, and 17 bases lay between the germline ends. The chain recombines TRBV28 with TRBJ2-5, with D unresolved. This TCR was recovered from a girl between 10 and 17 years old with multiple sclerosis. Specimen: blood. The CDR3 loop is CASSDLPPAYQETQYF. The CDR3 region has the DNA TGTGCCAGCAGCGATCTACCCCCGGCGTACCAAGAGACCCAGTACTTC.